The 13 T cell receptor beta chains presented below share a single source sample, sequenced in a study of blood T cells in healthy people across ages. The use of a sample-barcoded 5' primer and a J-beta primer mix characterized a second PCR of about 6 to 11 cycles. TCRdb analysed the 5' RACE reads with MiXCR anew, one entry per CDR3 protein. The sample consists of about 1.6 million distinct CDR3 sequences, about 35% of them appearing once. Sequences were obtained from blood. The receptors stem from a woman in her 30s in good health.

This clonotype was seen repeatedly, ten times or more. V and J are TRBV28 and TRBJ2-6, with 7 bases that match TRBD2. In germline, CDR1 is MDHEN, CDR2 SYDVKM. The CDR3 totals 14 residues. After removal of 5 bases from V and 3 bases from J, the junction contained 1 base not matched to a gene. The CDR3 bases are TGTGCCAGCAGTGGGACTATTGGGGCCAACGTCCTGACTTTC. Amino acids: CASSGTIGANVLTF.

This clonotype was seen a few times. This chain joins TRBV20-1 and TRBJ2-3; 12 positions match TRBD2. The CDR3 covers 17 residues. Germline V gene data show CDR1 as DFQATT and CDR2 as SNEGSKA (reference sequence). The CDR3 bases are TGCAGCAGTAAAAGACTAGCGGGAGTTTCCAGCACAGATACGCAGTATTTT. Translated: CSSKRLAGVSSTDTQYF.

The V call is TRBV6-1, the J call TRBJ2-5; 12 bases line up with TRBD1. The CDR3 is 14 amino acids. V lost 3 bases and J lost 11; bases outside the gene matches: 7. Germline lookup yields CDR1 MNHNS and CDR2 SASEGT. The CDR3 sequence: CASSDGTGGVGQYF. CDR3 DNA: TGTGCCAGCAGTGACGGGACAGGGGGCGTGGGGCAGTACTTC.

This clonotype was counted only a few times. The chain is built from TRBV6-6 and TRBJ2-7; D perhaps matches TRBD2 (5 bases). The germline CDR1 and CDR2 sequences are MNHNY and SVGAGI (reference sequence). The CDR3 runs to 14 residues. The germline V and J ends were trimmed by 0 bases and 5 bases, with 11 bases remaining between them. The CDR3 region is CASSYSKVGNEQYF. In DNA, the CDR3 is TGTGCCAGCAGTTACTCGAAGGTCGGGAACGAGCAGTACTTC.

This clonotype was seen more than once but under ten times. The chain joins TRBV12-3 or TRBV12-4 to TRBJ1-6; D is perhaps TRBD1 (5 bases). This CDR3 contains 16 residues. V shed 3 bases and J shed 1 base, with 10 bases lying between them. Here the CDR3 DNA reads TGTGCCAGCAGTTTCGGGGGGGGATCCTATAATTCACCCCTCCACTTT. Amino acids: CASSFGGGSYNSPLHF.

A single count supports this clonotype. The junction shows a germline mismatch at one end, possibly a read error. This sequence joins TRBV28 and TRBJ2-1; TRBD2 might be the D (6 bases). The CDR3 spans 16 residues. The germline V gene has CDR1 MDHEN and CDR2 SYDVKM. This chain's CDR3 is CASSDTTGTFYNDQFF. Here the CDR3 DNA reads TGTGCCAGCAGTGATACCACCGGGACTTTTTACAATGACCAGTTCTTC.

This clonotype was observed a handful of times. This sequence joins TRBV6-2 or TRBV6-3 and TRBJ2-7; D may be TRBD2 (6 bases). Germline CDR1 MNHEY, CDR2 SVGEGT. Deletions cut 3 bases from V and 4 bases from J, with 13 bases between. The CDR3 sequence is 14 residues long. The CDR3 DNA sequence: TGTGCCAGCAGTTATAACGTCGGGGGATACGAGCAGTACTTC. Its protein is CASSYNVGGYEQYF.

As for this clonotype: An end of the junction does not agree with germline; a read error may underlie this. This chain joins TRBV4-1 and TRBJ2-2, with TRBD2 matching over 7 bases. The CDR3 runs to 17 residues. Germline assignment: CDR1 MGHRA and CDR2 YSYEKL. CDR3 DNA: TGCGCCAACAGCCAAGTCTCCGCGGGAGTGAACACCGGGGAGCTGTTTTTT. It translates to CANSQVSAGVNTGELFF.

V is TRBV6-2 or TRBV6-3 and J is TRBJ2-5, with 8 bases aligning to TRBD2. V dropped 8 bases and J dropped 5; count of bases not matched to a gene: 7. The CDR3 spans 13 residues. In germline, CDR1 is MNHEY, CDR2 SVGEGT. The CDR3 here is CASVGASGETQYF. DNA for the CDR3: TGTGCCAGCGTAGGGGCTAGCGGGGAGACCCAGTACTTC.

The chain carries TRBV5-1 and TRBJ2-2, with D perhaps matching TRBD1 or TRBD2 (5 bases each). Per germline, CDR1 SGHRS and CDR2 YFSETQ. The CDR3 sequence is 16 residues long. V lost 4 bases and J 4 bases, leaving 17 bases between the germline ends. CDR3 region: CASSSEGSVSTGELFF. CDR3 sequence (DNA): TGCGCCAGCAGCAGTGAGGGGAGCGTAAGCACCGGGGAGCTGTTTTTT.

The chain employs TRBV19 and TRBJ2-2, with D perhaps given as TRBD1 or TRBD2 (5 bases each). CDR3 length: 16 amino acids. Germline assignment: CDR1 LNHDA and CDR2 SQIVND (reference sequence). V lost 7 bases and J lost 4, with 19 bases in between. The DNA for the CDR3 is TGTGCCAGTATTGACGCGGGCAGGGTCCTCACCGGGGAGCTGTTTTTT. Its protein is CASIDAGRVLTGELFF.

In its sample, this clonotype was seen many times. The J gene is TRBJ2-1, the V gene TRBV10-3; the D is unclear. Germline CDR1 is ENHRY and CDR2 is SYGVKD. The CDR3 loop spans 12 amino acids. Trimming cost V 7 bases and J 7 bases, with 11 bases left between them. CDR3 region: CAITKDGNEQFF. The CDR3 DNA sequence: TGTGCCATCACTAAGGACGGGAATGAGCAGTTCTTC.

There are a few counts of this clonotype. The chain links TRBV6-1 to TRBJ2-7; D is unclear. The CDR3 covers 13 residues. Germline CDR1 is MNHNS and CDR2 is SASEGT. With 5 bases removed from V and 3 bases from J, the gap between germline ends came to 11 bases. The CDR3 DNA sequence: TGTGCCAGCAGTCTACACCCAAACTACGAGCAGTACTTC. It specifies CASSLHPNYEQYF.